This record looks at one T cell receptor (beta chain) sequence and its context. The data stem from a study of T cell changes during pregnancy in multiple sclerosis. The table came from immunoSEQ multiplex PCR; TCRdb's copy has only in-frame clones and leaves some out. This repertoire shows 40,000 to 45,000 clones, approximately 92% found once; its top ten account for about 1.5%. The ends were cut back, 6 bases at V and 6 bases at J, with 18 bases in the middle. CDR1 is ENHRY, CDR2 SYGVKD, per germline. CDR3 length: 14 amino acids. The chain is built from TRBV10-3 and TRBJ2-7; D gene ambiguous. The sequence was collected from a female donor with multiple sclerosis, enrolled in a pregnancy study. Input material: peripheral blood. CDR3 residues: CAIRGSWDAGEQYF. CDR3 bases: TGTGCCATCAGGGGCTCGTGGGATGCAGGCGAGCAGTACTTC.